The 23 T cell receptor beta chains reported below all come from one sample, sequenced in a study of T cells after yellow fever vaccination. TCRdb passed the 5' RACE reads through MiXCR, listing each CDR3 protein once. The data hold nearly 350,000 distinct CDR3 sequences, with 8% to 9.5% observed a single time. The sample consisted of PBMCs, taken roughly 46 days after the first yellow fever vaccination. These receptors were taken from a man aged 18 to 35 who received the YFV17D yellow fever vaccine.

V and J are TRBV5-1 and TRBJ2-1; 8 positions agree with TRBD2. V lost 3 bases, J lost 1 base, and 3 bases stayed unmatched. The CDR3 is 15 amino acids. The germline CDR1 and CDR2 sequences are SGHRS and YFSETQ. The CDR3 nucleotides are TGCGCCAGCAGCTCAGGACTAGCTTCCTACAATGAGCAGTTCTTC. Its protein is CASSSGLASYNEQFF.

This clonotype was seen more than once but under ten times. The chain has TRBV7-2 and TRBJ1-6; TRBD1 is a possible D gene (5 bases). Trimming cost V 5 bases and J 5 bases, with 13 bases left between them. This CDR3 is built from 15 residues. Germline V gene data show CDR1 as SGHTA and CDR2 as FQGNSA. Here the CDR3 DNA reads TGTGCCAGCAGCCCGACCGGACACCATAATTCACCCCTCCACTTT. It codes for CASSPTGHHNSPLHF.

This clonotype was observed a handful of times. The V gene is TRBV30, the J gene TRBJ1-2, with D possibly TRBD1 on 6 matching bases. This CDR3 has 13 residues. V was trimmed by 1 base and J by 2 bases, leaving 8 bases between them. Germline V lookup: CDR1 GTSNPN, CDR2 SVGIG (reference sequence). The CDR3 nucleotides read TGTGCCTGGAGTGGAGGGGGAAACTATGGCTACACCTTC. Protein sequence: CAWSGGGNYGYTF.

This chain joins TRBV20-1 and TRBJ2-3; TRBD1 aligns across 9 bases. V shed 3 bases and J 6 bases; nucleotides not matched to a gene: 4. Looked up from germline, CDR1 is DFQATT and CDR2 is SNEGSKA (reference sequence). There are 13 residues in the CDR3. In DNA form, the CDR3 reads TGCAGTGCTAGCGGGACAGGGAGGGATACGCAGTATTTT. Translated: CSASGTGRDTQYF.

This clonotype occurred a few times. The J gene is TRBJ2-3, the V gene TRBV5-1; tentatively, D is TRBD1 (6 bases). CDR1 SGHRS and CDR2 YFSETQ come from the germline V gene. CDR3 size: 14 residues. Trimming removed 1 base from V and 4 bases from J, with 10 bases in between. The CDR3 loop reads CASSLIPGADTQYF. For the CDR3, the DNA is TGCGCCAGCAGCTTGATTCCAGGGGCAGATACGCAGTATTTT.

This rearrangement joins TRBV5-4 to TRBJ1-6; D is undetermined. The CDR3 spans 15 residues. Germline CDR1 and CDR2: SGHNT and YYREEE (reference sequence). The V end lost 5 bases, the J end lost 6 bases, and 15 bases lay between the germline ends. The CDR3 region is CASRVALDLNSPLHF. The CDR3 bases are TGTGCCAGCAGAGTTGCCCTAGATCTTAATTCACCCCTCCACTTT.

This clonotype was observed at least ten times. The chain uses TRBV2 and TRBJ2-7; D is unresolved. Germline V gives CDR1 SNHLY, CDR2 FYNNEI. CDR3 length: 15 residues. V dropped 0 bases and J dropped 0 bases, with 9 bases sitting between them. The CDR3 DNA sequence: TGTGCCAGCAGTGAAGCAGGCTTTTCCTCCTACGAGCAGTACTTC. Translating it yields CASSEAGFSSYEQYF. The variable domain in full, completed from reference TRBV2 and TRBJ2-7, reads EPEVTQTPSHQVTQMGQEVILRCVPISNHLYFYWYRQILGQKVEFLVSFYNNEISEKSEIFDDQFSVERPDGSNFTLKIRSTKLEDSAMYFCASSEAGFSSYEQYFGPGTRLTVT.

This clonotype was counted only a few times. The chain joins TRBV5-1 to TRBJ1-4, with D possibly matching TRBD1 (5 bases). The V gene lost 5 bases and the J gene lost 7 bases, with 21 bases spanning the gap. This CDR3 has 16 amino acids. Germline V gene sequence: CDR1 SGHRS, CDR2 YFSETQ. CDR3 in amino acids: CASRRRTSGYGEKLFF. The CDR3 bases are TGCGCCAGCAGGCGCCGTACCTCAGGGTACGGTGAAAAACTGTTTTTT. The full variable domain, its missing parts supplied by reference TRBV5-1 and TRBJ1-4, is KAGVTQTPRYLIKTRGQQVTLSCSPISGHRSVSWYQQTPGQGLQFLFEYFSETQRNKGNFPGRFSGRQFSNSRSEMNVSTLELGDSALYLCASRRRTSGYGEKLFFGSGTQLSVL.

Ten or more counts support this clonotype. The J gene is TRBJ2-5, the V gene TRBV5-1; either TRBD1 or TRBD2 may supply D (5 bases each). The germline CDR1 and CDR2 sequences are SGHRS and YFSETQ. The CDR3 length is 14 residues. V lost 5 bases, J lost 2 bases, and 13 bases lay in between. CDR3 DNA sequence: TGCGCCAGCAGATCCGGGACGGAACAAGAGACCCAGTACTTC. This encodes CASRSGTEQETQYF.

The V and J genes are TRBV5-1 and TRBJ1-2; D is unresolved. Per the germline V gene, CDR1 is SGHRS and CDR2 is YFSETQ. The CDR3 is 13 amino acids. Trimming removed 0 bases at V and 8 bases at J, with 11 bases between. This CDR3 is CASSLDGVGGYTF. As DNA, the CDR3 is TGCGCCAGCAGCTTGGACGGGGTAGGGGGCTACACCTTC.

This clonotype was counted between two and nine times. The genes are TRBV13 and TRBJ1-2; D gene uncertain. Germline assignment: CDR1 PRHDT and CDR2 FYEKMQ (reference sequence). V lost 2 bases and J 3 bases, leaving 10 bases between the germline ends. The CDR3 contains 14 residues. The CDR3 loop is CASSLFPGYYGYTF. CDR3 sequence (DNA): TGTGCCAGCAGCTTATTCCCGGGTTACTATGGCTACACCTTC.

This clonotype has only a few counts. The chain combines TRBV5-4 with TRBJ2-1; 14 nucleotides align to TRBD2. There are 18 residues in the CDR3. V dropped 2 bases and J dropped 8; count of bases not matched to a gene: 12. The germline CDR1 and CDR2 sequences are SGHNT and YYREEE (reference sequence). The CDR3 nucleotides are TGTGCCAGCAGCTTCGGGCTCTGGACTAGCGGGGGGCAGGATGAGCAGTTCTTC. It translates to CASSFGLWTSGGQDEQFF. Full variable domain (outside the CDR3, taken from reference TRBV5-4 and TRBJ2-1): ETGVTQSPTHLIKTRGQQVTLRCSSQSGHNTVSWYQQALGQGPQFIFQYYREEENGRGNFPPRFSGLQFPNYSSELNVNALELDDSALYLCASSFGLWTSGGQDEQFFGPGTRLTVL.

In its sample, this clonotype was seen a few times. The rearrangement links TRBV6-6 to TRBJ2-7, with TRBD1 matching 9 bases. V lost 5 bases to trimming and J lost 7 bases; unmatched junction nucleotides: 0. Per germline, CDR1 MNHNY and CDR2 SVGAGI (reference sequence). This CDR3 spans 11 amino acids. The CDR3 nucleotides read TGTGCCAGCAGTGGACAGGGGGAGCAGTACGTC. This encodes CASSGQGEQYV.

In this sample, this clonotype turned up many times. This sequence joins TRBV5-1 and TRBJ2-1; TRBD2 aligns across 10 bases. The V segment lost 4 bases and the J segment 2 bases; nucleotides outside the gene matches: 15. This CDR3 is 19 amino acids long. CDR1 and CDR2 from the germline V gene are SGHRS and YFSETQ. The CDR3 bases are TGCGCCAGCAGCCCCGTTGGCGGGACTAGCGACACCCCCTACAATGAGCAGTTCTTC. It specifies CASSPVGGTSDTPYNEQFF. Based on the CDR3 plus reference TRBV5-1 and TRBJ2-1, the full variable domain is KAGVTQTPRYLIKTRGQQVTLSCSPISGHRSVSWYQQTPGQGLQFLFEYFSETQRNKGNFPGRFSGRQFSNSRSEMNVSTLELGDSALYLCASSPVGGTSDTPYNEQFFGPGTRLTVL.

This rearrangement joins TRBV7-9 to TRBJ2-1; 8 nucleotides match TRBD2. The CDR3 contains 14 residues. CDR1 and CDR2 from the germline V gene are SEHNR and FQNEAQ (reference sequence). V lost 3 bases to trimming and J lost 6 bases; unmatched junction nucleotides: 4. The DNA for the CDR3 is TGTGCCAGCAGCTTTGGAGCGGGGGTCAATGAGCAGTTCTTC. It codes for CASSFGAGVNEQFF.

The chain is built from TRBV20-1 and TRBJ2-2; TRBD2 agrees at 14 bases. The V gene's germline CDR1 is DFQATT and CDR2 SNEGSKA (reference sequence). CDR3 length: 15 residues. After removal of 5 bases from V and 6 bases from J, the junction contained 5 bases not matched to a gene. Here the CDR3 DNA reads TGCAGTGCTGAGACTAGCGGGGGGGCGTCCGGGGAGCTGTTTTTT. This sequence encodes CSAETSGGASGELFF.

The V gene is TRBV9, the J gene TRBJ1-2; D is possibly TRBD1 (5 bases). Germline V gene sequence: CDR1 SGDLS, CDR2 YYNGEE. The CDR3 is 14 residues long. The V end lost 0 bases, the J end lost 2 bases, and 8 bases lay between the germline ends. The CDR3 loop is CASSVGRDNYGYTF. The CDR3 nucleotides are TGTGCCAGCAGCGTAGGCAGGGACAACTATGGCTACACCTTC.

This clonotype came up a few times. DNA for the CDR3: TGTGCCAGCAGCCTCCGGCTGCGACAGGCAAATTCACCCCTCCACTTT. Translated, it gives CASSLRLRQANSPLHF. The chain couples TRBV11-2 to TRBJ1-6; D is perhaps TRBD1 (6 bases). Trimming took 5 bases from V and 7 from J, leaving 18 bases between them. Germline V lookup: CDR1 SGHAT, CDR2 FQNNGV. CDR3 length: 16 amino acids.

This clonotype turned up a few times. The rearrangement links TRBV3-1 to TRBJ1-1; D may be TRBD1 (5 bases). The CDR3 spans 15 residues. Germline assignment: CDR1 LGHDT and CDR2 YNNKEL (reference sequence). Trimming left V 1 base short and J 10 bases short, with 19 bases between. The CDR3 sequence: CASSQGSSAGRTAFF. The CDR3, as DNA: TGTGCCAGCAGCCAAGGATCCAGCGCAGGGCGAACAGCTTTCTTT. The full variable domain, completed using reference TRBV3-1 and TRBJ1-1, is DTAVSQTPKYLVTQMGNDKSIKCEQNLGHDTMYWYKQDSKKFLKIMFSYNNKELIINETVPNRFSPKSPDKAHLNLHINSLELGDSAVYFCASSQGSSAGRTAFFGQGTRLTVV.

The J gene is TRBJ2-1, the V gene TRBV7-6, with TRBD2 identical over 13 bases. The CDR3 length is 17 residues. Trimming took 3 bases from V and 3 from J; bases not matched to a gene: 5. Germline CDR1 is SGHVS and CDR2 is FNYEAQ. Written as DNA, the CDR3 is TGTGCCAGCAGCTTGGGACTAGCGGGGACCTACTACAATGAGCAGTTCTTC. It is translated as CASSLGLAGTYYNEQFF.

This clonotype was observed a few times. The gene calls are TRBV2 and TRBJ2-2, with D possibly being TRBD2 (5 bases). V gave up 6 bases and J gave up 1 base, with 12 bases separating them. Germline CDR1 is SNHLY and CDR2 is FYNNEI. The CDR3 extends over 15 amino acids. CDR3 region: CASRQLDKNTGELFF. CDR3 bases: TGTGCCAGCAGACAACTAGACAAGAACACCGGGGAGCTGTTTTTT.

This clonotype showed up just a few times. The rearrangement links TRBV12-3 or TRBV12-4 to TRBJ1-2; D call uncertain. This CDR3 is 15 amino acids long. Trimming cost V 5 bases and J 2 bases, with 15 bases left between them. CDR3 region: CASSPQVLGNYGYTF. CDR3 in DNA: TGTGCCAGCAGTCCCCAAGTGCTAGGGAACTATGGCTACACCTTC.

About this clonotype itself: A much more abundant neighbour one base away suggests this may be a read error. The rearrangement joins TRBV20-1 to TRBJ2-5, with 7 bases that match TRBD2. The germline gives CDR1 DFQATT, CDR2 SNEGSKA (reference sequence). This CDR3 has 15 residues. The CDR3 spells CCATPTGGPRETQYF. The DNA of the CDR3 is TGCTGTGCTACCCCTACGGGGGGACCGAGGGAGACCCAGTACTTC.